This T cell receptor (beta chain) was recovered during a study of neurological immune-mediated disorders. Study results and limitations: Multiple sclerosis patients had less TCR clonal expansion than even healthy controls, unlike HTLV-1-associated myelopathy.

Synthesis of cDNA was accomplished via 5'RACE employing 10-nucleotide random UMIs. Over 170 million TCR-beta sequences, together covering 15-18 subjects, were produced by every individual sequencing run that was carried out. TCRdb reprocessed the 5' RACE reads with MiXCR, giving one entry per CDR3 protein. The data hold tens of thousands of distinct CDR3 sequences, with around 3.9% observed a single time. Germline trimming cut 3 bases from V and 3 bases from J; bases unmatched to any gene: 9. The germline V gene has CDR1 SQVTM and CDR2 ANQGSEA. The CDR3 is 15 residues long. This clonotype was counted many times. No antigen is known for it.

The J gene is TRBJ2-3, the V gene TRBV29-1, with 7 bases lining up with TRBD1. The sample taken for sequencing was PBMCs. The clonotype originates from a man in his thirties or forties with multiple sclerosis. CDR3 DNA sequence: TGCAGCGTTGATGTGGACCCACAGGGGACAGATACGCAGTATTTT. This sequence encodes CSVDVDPQGTDTQYF.